This T cell receptor (beta chain) appears in the sequencing data of a study of beta chain features in type 1 diabetes. Study summary: The examined sorted cells totaled some 99 million across samples. General observations from the study: Significant though moderate, a shortening of TCRB CDR3s appeared in all four CD4+ subsets of Type 1 diabetes patients. The question left open here concerned HLA type influencing TCRB rearrangement. Across patients, naive, central memory and Treg TCRB repertoires exhibited apparently greater similarity than was observed across healthy donors.

A single heparinised draw of approximately 100 mL on average was taken per donor. The CDR3 consists of 15 residues. V lost 0 bases and J lost 6, with 14 bases in between. Per the germline V gene, CDR1 is MNHEY and CDR2 is SVGAGI. All of the isolated RNA was reverse transcribed, so expressed TCRB transcripts were sequenced. Profiling relied on immunoSEQ multiplex PCR, and the TCRdb table lists in-frame clones only, not all of them. Here the sample spans 130,000 or so clones, approximately 9% being singletons. Comment on this clone: Its target is not known.

The sequenced sample was central memory CD4+ T cells from blood. This sequence joins TRBV6-5 and TRBJ1-1, with a weak D call TRBD1 (5 bases). This sequence originates from a man aged 25-45 years with type 1 diabetes. The CDR3 protein is CASSYSSQGWSEAFF. DNA of the CDR3: TGTGCCAGCAGTTACTCGAGTCAGGGTTGGTCTGAAGCTTTCTTT.